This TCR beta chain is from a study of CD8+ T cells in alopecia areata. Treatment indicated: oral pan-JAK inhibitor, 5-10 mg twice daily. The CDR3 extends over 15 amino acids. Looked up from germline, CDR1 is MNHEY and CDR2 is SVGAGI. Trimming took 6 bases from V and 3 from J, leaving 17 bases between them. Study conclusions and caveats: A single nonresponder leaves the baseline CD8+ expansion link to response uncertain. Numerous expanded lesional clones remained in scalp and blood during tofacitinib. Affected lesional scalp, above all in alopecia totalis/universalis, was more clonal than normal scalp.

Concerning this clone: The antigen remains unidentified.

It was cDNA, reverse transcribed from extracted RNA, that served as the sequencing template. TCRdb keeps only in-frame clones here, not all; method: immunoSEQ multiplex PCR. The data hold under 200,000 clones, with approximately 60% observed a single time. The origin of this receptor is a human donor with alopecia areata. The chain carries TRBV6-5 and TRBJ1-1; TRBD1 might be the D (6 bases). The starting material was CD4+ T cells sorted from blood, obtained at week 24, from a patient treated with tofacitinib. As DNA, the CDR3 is TGTGCCAGCAGACCTCCACAGGGAAGGTACACTGAAGCTTTCTTT. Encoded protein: CASRPPQGRYTEAFF.